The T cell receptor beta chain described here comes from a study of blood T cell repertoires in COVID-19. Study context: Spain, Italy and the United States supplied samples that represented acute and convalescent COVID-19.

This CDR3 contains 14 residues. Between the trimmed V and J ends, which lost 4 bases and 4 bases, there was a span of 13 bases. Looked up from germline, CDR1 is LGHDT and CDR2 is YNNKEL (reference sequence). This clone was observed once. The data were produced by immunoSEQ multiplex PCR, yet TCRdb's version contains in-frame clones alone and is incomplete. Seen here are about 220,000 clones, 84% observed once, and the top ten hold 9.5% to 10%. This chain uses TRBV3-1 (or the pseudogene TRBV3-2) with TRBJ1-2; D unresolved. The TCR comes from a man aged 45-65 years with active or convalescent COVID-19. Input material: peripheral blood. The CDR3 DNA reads TGTGCCAGCAGCCGCATTCGGTGGAGCTATGGCTACACCTTC. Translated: CASSRIRWSYGYTF.